One sample yielded the 26 T cell receptor beta chains listed below, sequenced in a study of tumor-infiltrating T cells and Merkel cell polyomavirus. Libraries were prepared by immunoSEQ multiplex PCR; TCRdb keeps only in-frame clonotypes and omits some of them. The sample's table shows approximately 54 clones. Every patient's tumor was robustly positive for Merkel cell polyomavirus Large T antigen on immunohistochemistry. Sequenced: Merkel cell polyomavirus peptide tetramer+ CD8+ T cells sorted from blood. The receptor set was obtained from a woman in her forties or fifties with Merkel cell carcinoma.

V is TRBV5-5 and J is TRBJ2-5; TRBD2 is a possible D gene (7 bases). The end of the DNA aligns better with TRBJ2-7, so the J call may be wrong. CDR3 length equals 15 residues. The germline gives CDR1 SGHKS, CDR2 YYEKEE (reference sequence). In DNA form, the CDR3 reads TGTGCCAGCAGCCATCCCTCGGGGGGCCGCGGCGAGCAGTACTTC. Its translation: CASSHPSGGRGEQYF.

The J gene is TRBJ2-3, the V gene TRBV11-2; no definite D call. Trimming removed 3 bases from V and 2 bases from J, with 12 bases in between. The CDR3 runs to 15 residues. CDR1 is SGHAT, CDR2 FQNNGV, per germline. The CDR3 DNA reads TGTGCCAGCAGCTTGCTAGATTTATTCACAGATACGCAGTATTTT. Translation: CASSLLDLFTDTQYF.

The rearrangement links TRBV10-3 to TRBJ2-5, with D unresolved. The CDR3 covers 15 residues. Germline assignment: CDR1 ENHRY and CDR2 SYGVKD. V was cut by 2 bases and J by 1 base, with 11 bases left in between. Here the CDR3 DNA reads TGTGCCATCAGTGAGACTTTGGGCTTCCAAGAGACCCAGTACTTC. This gives the protein CAISETLGFQETQYF.

CDR3 sequence (DNA): TGTGCCAGCAGCTTGCGGGCGGGGGGGCTCCAAATGGGAGAGACCCAGTACTTC. It encodes CASSLRAGGLQMGETQYF. This chain uses TRBV5-4 with TRBJ2-5; 9 positions match TRBD2. V lost 1 base, J lost 4 bases, and 14 bases stayed unmatched. The CDR3 has 18 residues. The germline gives CDR1 SGHNT, CDR2 YYREEE (reference sequence).

The V call is TRBV11-2, the J call TRBJ1-2; no reliable D call. CDR1 and CDR2 (germline): SGHAT, FQNNGV. With 3 bases removed from V and 4 bases from J, the gap between germline ends came to 18 bases. This CDR3 contains 16 residues. The CDR3 loop is CASSFNTGVRGYGYTF. The CDR3 region has the DNA TGTGCCAGCAGCTTTAATACCGGGGTTCGCGGCTATGGCTACACCTTC.

The chain couples TRBV7-3 to TRBJ2-3, with D unresolved. Between the trimmed V and J ends, which lost 5 bases and 0 bases, there was a span of 9 bases. The CDR3 sequence is 14 residues long. Germline lookup yields CDR1 SGHTA and CDR2 FQGTGA. The CDR3 coding sequence is TGTGCCAGCAGCACATGGGCCAGCACAGATACGCAGTATTTT. Residues: CASSTWASTDTQYF.

The V gene is TRBV6-1, the J gene TRBJ1-2; D is ambiguous. Germline V gives CDR1 MNHNS, CDR2 SASEGT. Trimming took 2 bases from V and 3 from J, leaving 19 bases between them. The CDR3 covers 17 residues. CDR3 protein: CASSERAVRSVDYGYTF. The CDR3 DNA follows: TGTGCCAGCAGTGAAAGAGCTGTTCGGAGCGTCGACTATGGCTACACCTTC.

This CDR3 reads CASSLRRVSGGTSYQETQYF. CDR3 coding DNA: TGTGCCAGCAGCTTAAGAAGGGTTAGCGGGGGGACCTCGTACCAAGAGACCCAGTACTTC. The chain employs TRBV7-8 and TRBJ2-5, with TRBD2 matching over 10 bases. The CDR3 consists of 20 residues. Trimming cost V 2 bases and J 0 bases; bases outside gene matches: 15. Looked up from germline, CDR1 is SGHVS and CDR2 is FQNEAQ.

The chain employs TRBV7-2 and TRBJ2-3; TRBD1 matches 7 bases. Trimming took 5 bases from V and 2 from J; bases not matched to a gene: 7. Germline V CDR1 and CDR2: SGHTA, FQGNSA. This CDR3 spans 15 amino acids. The CDR3 sequence: CASSPRQGFTDTQYF. The CDR3 nucleotides are TGTGCCAGCAGCCCCCGACAGGGCTTCACAGATACGCAGTATTTT.

This clone was detected only a few times. A much bigger clone sits one base away, suggesting this may be a read error. The rearrangement joins TRBV10-3 to TRBJ2-2; a weak D match, TRBD2 (6 bases). Per the germline V gene, CDR1 is ENHRY and CDR2 is SYGVKD. CDR3 length: 13 amino acids. The CDR3 coding sequence is TGTGCCATCCGGGACTCGAACACCGGGGAGCTGCTTTTT. This gives the protein CAIRDSNTGELLF.

This chain links TRBV6-4 with TRBJ1-2; D call uncertain. CDR1 MRHNA and CDR2 SNTAGT come from the germline V gene. This CDR3 region has 17 residues. The V and J ends lost 5 bases and 4 bases respectively, with 23 bases between them. The CDR3 region is CASSTKGPHGKTYGYTF. DNA of the CDR3: TGTGCCAGCAGTACTAAAGGCCCACACGGAAAGACCTATGGCTACACCTTC.

The table lists this clone with a count of one. CDR3 nucleotides: TGTGCCAGCAGTCCGGACAGGAACTATGGCTACACCTTC. It encodes CASSPDRNYGYTF. This rearrangement joins TRBV5-6 to TRBJ1-2; 7 positions match TRBD1. Trimming took 5 bases from V and 2 from J; bases not matched to a gene: 3. Germline V gene lookup returns CDR1 SGHDT and CDR2 YYEEEE. The CDR3 covers 13 residues. Variable domain in full (rest from reference TRBV5-6 and TRBJ1-2): DAGVTQSPTHLIKTRGQQVTLRCSPKSGHDTVSWYQQALGQGPQFIFQYYEEEERQRGNFPDRFSGHQFPNYSSELNVNALLLGDSALYLCASSPDRNYGYTFGSGTRLTVV.

CDR3 bases: TGTGCCAGCAGCCAAGATATACTAGCGGGAGACACCGGGGAGCTGTTTTTT. Amino acid sequence: CASSQDILAGDTGELFF. The chain employs TRBV4-2 and TRBJ2-2, with 11 nucleotides matching TRBD2. Unmatched junction bases numbered 3, after V lost 0 bases and J lost 3 bases. Germline lookup yields CDR1 LGHNA and CDR2 YNFKEQ. The CDR3 totals 17 residues.

The J gene is TRBJ2-6, the V gene TRBV7-2; D might be TRBD1 (5 bases). Germline assignment: CDR1 SGHTA and CDR2 FQGNSA. The V and J ends lost 4 bases and 5 bases respectively, with 24 bases between them. The CDR3 consists of 19 residues. The CDR3 protein is CASSYGHRERQSRANVLTF. The CDR3, as DNA: TGTGCCAGCAGCTACGGACACAGAGAACGACAAAGTCGGGCCAACGTCCTGACTTTC.

This chain connects TRBV11-3 to TRBJ2-2; D not certain. Germline loops: CDR1 SGHNT, CDR2 YENEEA. Trimming took off 6 bases at V and 3 bases at J, with 23 bases between the two ends. The CDR3 extends over 18 amino acids. CDR3 in amino acids: CASSDSEVGDVDTGELFF. DNA of the CDR3: TGTGCCAGCAGTGATAGTGAAGTAGGAGACGTCGACACCGGGGAGCTGTTTTTT.

The V and J genes are TRBV15 and TRBJ2-3; the match to TRBD2 covers 10 bases. This CDR3 has 17 amino acids. Trimming took 1 base from V and 5 from J; bases not matched to a gene: 9. Germline CDR1 is LNHNV and CDR2 is YYDKDF (reference sequence). The chain's CDR3 is CATSRAQAGGRRDTQYF. The CDR3 bases are TGTGCCACCAGCAGAGCACAAGCGGGGGGGCGGAGAGATACGCAGTATTTT. Based on the CDR3 plus reference TRBV15 and TRBJ2-3, the full variable domain is DAMVIQNPRYQVTQFGKPVTLSCSQTLNHNVMYWYQQKSSQAPKLLFHYYDKDFNNEADTPDNFQSRRPNTSFCFLDIRSPGLGDTAMYLCATSRAQAGGRRDTQYFGPGTRLTVL.

The rearrangement joins TRBV29-1 to TRBJ2-3, with D tentatively TRBD2 (5 bases). CDR1 is SQVTM and CDR2 is ANQGSEA in the germline V gene. This CDR3 comprises 18 residues. The V and J ends lost 7 bases and 6 bases respectively, with 32 bases between them. CDR3 sequence reads: CSARGGLGLGLGSDTQYF. The CDR3, as DNA: TGCAGCGCCCGGGGTGGGTTAGGGTTAGGGTTAGGGTCGGATACGCAGTATTTT.

The V call is TRBV11-1, the J call TRBJ1-1; D remains ambiguous. This CDR3 has 15 amino acids. Germline V CDR1 and CDR2: SGHAT, FQDESV (reference sequence). The V and J ends lost 1 base and 1 base respectively, with 10 bases between them. The CDR3 reads CASSLVGRSNTEAFF. The CDR3 region has the DNA TGTGCCAGCAGCTTAGTTGGGCGTTCGAACACTGAAGCTTTCTTT.

This clone was recorded only once. The V gene is TRBV6-1, the J gene TRBJ1-1; 9 bases fit TRBD1. V lost 6 bases and J lost 0; bases outside the gene matches: 5. The CDR3 contains 15 residues. The germline gives CDR1 MNHNS, CDR2 SASEGT. CDR3 DNA sequence: TGTGCCAGCAGAGATAGGGACAGGGTGAACACTGAAGCTTTCTTT. It specifies CASRDRDRVNTEAFF.

The chain joins TRBV5-4 to TRBJ1-2; the D is unclear. The germline V and J ends were trimmed by 6 bases and 4 bases, with 22 bases remaining between them. This CDR3 region has 16 residues. CDR1 and CDR2 from the germline V gene are SGHNT and YYREEE (reference sequence). The CDR3 spells CASNQCIPGKTYGYTF. The DNA of the CDR3 is TGTGCCAGCAACCAGTGCATACCAGGAAAGACCTATGGCTACACCTTC.

For the CDR3, the DNA is TGTGCCAGCGACAGGGGGTCCTATGGCTACACCTTC. Encoded protein: CASDRGSYGYTF. The rearrangement uses TRBV13 and TRBJ1-2, with 9 bases aligning to TRBD1. J gave up 4 bases and V 8 bases, and 2 bases lay outside the gene matches. This CDR3 comprises 12 residues. Germline V gene data show CDR1 as PRHDT and CDR2 as FYEKMQ (reference sequence).

V is TRBV18 and J is TRBJ2-5, with 7 nucleotides matching TRBD2. V dropped 3 bases and J dropped 5; count of bases not matched to a gene: 9. Germline V gene data show CDR1 as KGHSH and CDR2 as LQKENI. The CDR3 totals 15 residues. The CDR3: CASSPLTSDTETQYF. CDR3 DNA: TGTGCCAGCTCACCTCTCACTAGCGATACTGAGACCCAGTACTTC.

A single count supports this clone. V usage is TRBV11-3 and J usage is TRBJ1-1; no firm D call. Germline loops: CDR1 SGHNT, CDR2 YENEEA. Trimming cost V 1 base and J 1 base, with 10 bases left between them. This CDR3 contains 15 residues. The CDR3 loop reads CASSLVGRSNTEAFF. CDR3 DNA sequence: TGTGCCAGCAGCTTAGTTGGGCGTTCGAACACTGAAGCTTTCTTT.

The chain combines TRBV30 with TRBJ1-6; TRBD1 agrees at 7 bases. The CDR3 is made up of 16 amino acids. V gave up 2 bases and J gave up 7 bases; unmatched junction bases: 11. From germline, CDR1 is GTSNPN and CDR2 SVGIG (reference sequence). In nucleotides, the CDR3 is TGTGCCTGGAGTTCCTCCCTACAGGGGTGGAATTCACCCCTCCACTTT. This gives the protein CAWSSSLQGWNSPLHF.

V is TRBV4-2 and J is TRBJ2-7, with TRBD1 as a possible D gene (6 bases). V lost 4 bases to trimming and J lost 5 bases, with 12 bases between them. The germline V gene has CDR1 LGHNA and CDR2 YNFKEQ. The CDR3 has 13 residues. The CDR3 DNA reads TGTGCCAGCAGCCCGGACAGTCTTCACGAGCAGTACTTC. It yields the protein CASSPDSLHEQYF.

The CDR3 DNA reads as TGTGCCAGCAGGTTGGAACTACACCATTCCGACAATGAGCAGTTCTTC. This encodes CASRLELHHSDNEQFF. The chain combines TRBV21-1 with TRBJ2-1; TRBD2 was called by the table and not checked on the DNA. TRBV21-1 is annotated as a pseudogene. CDR3 length: 16 amino acids.